This T cell receptor beta chain comes out of a study of T cell responses to AZD1222 COVID-19 vaccine. General observations from the study: Seropositive at baseline were only a handful of AZD1222 recipients. Spike-specific TCR breadth and depth both grew after two AZD1222 doses. The reported proportion of spike-specific TCRs targeting unmutated variant regions was nearly half. Clonal diversity was possibly underestimated, and the donors were mostly white British, with more females.

Measured with immunoSEQ multiplex PCR; TCRdb has only the in-frame clones, and not every one. The profile shows approximately 70,000 clones, about nine tenths of them singletons. The CDR3 is made up of 15 amino acids. Germline values: CDR1 LGHDT, CDR2 YNNKEL (reference sequence). Trimming left V 0 bases short and J 4 bases short, with 13 bases between. This clone was seen only once. What it binds is unknown. J is TRBJ2-7 and V is TRBV3-1 (or the pseudogene TRBV3-2); the D gene is possibly TRBD2 (6 bases). The specimen comprised peripheral blood, sampled on day 0 of AZD1222 vaccination. The TCR sequence derives from an adult in good health. This chain's CDR3 is CASSQDPRGGYEQYF. The CDR3 bases are TGTGCCAGCAGCCAAGATCCTCGTGGGGGGTACGAGCAGTACTTC.